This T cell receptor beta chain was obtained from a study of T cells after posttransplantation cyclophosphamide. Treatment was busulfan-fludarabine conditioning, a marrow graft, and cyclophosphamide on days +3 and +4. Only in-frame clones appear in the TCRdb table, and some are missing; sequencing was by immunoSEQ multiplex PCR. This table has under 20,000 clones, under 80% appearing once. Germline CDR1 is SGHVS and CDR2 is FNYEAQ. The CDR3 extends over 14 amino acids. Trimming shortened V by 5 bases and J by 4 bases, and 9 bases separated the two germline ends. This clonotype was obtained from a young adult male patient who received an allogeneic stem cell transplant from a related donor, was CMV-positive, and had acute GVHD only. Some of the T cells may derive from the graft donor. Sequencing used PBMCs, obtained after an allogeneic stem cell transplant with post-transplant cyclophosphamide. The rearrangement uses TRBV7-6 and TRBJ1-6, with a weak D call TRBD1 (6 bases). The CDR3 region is CASSPGQYNSPLHF. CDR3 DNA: TGTGCCAGCAGCCCCGGACAGTATAATTCACCCCTCCACTTT.